A selection of T cell receptor beta chains follows, all from one sample in a study of T cell responses to AZD1222 COVID-19 vaccine. Here immunoSEQ multiplex PCR was the method, and the copy in TCRdb shows in-frame clones only, minus some. The data show around 100,000 clones, 93% seen once. The specimen comprised peripheral blood, sampled on day 0 of AZD1222 vaccination. The receptor source for this set is an adult in good health. CDR3s include the opening cysteine and the closing phenylalanine or tryptophan. D genes are given only for firm matches. Some rows mark clone size as missing; the rest say once, few, many or name a class of expanded clone.

TRBV24-1	.	TRBJ2-5	TRBD2	CATCDSGRGGLETQYF	TGTGCCACCTGTGACTCCGGGAGGGGCGGGTTGGAGACCCAGTACTTC
TRBV4-1	.	TRBJ1-6	TRBD1	CASSQDRDRGGSPLHF	TGCGCCAGCAGCCAAGATCGGGACAGGGGGGGTTCACCCCTCCACTTT
TRBV30	.	TRBJ1-5	.	CAWSAGLNNQPQHF	TGTGCCTGGAGTGCCGGACTGAACAATCAGCCCCAGCATTTT
TRBV27	.	TRBJ1-4	.	CASSAAPRAILEKLFF	TGTGCCAGCAGTGCAGCCCCCAGGGCCATTCTTGAAAAACTGTTTTTT
TRBV15	.	TRBJ1-2	.	CATSRGPAGNYGYTF	TGTGCCACCAGCAGAGGACCAGCGGGGAACTATGGCTACACCTTC
TRBV29-1	.	TRBJ2-5	TRBD1	CSVDVQGGEETQYF	TGCAGCGTTGACGTACAGGGGGGTGAAGAGACCCAGTACTTC
TRBV5-1	.	TRBJ1-5	.	CASSLEARGAYSNQPQHF	TGCGCCAGCAGCTTGGAGGCAAGAGGGGCCTATAGCAATCAGCCCCAGCATTTT
TRBV7-2	.	TRBJ2-3	TRBD2	CASSLGLVAGGGTDTQYF	TGTGCCAGCAGCTTAGGGTTAGTAGCGGGAGGCGGCACAGATACGCAGTATTTT
TRBV3-1/TRBV3-2	.	TRBJ1-2	TRBD1	CASRPSGTGYGYTF	TGTGCCAGCAGACCTTCCGGGACAGGGTACGGCTACACCTTC
TRBV27	.	TRBJ2-7	.	CASSFGERRRGLAGAHFDEQYF	TGTGCCAGCAGTTTTGGGGAACGGCGCAGGGGGTTGGCGGGAGCGCACTTCGACGAGCAGTACTTC
TRBV7-9	.	TRBJ1-2	.	CASSPTVVPGGYTF	TGTGCCAGCAGCCCCACGGTAGTCCCAGGGGGCTACACCTTC
TRBV5-1	few	TRBJ1-4	.	CASSLRDSNEKLFF	TGCGCCAGCAGCTTGCGAGACTCTAATGAAAAACTGTTTTTT
TRBV19	.	TRBJ2-1	TRBD2	CASALAVGNEQFF	TGTGCCAGTGCTCTAGCGGTCGGGAATGAGCAGTTCTTC
TRBV19	.	TRBJ1-3	TRBD1	CASSASTGTGNTIYF	TGTGCCAGTAGTGCGTCGACAGGGACTGGAAACACCATATATTTT
TRBV5-1	.	TRBJ2-1	.	CASSLALTAPNEQFF	TGCGCCAGCAGCTTGGCGCTGACGGCTCCCAATGAGCAGTTCTTC
TRBV6-5	once	TRBJ2-5	.	CATCSTGRQETQYF	TGTGCCACCTGTTCGACAGGTAGGCAAGAGACCCAGTACTTC
TRBV5-1	.	TRBJ2-7	.	CASSLAGQAHHEQYF	TGCGCCAGCAGCTTAGCGGGACAGGCTCACCACGAGCAGTACTTC
TRBV4-1	.	TRBJ2-7	.	CASSQDPAVSSYEQYF	TGCGCCAGCAGCCAAGATCCGGCAGTTAGCTCCTACGAGCAGTACTTC
TRBV10-3	.	TRBJ2-7	TRBD1	CAISVSGGQGALDPYEQYF	TGTGCCATCAGTGTCTCCGGGGGACAGGGGGCTCTAGATCCCTACGAGCAGTACTTC
TRBV18	.	TRBJ1-5	TRBD1	CASSQGGPDGNQPQHF	TGTGCCAGCTCACAAGGGGGCCCCGACGGGAATCAGCCCCAGCATTTT
TRBV7-8	.	TRBJ1-1	.	CASSPDIRGTEAFF	TGTGCCAGCAGCCCAGACATCCGGGGCACTGAAGCTTTCTTT
TRBV7-2	.	TRBJ1-2	TRBD1	CASSLGPGQRGNYGYTF	TGTGCCAGCAGCTTAGGTCCGGGACAGCGTGGAAACTATGGCTACACCTTC
TRBV2	.	TRBJ2-4	.	CASSETRGLGLQYF	TGTGCCAGCAGTGAGACTAGGGGCCTCGGGCTTCAGTACTTC
TRBV19	.	TRBJ1-2	.	CASNPSNRPSYGYTF	TGTGCCAGTAACCCAAGCAACAGGCCTAGCTATGGCTACACCTTC
TRBV18	.	TRBJ2-2	.	CASSVGNGELFF	TGTGCCAGCTCAGTCGGGAACGGGGAGCTGTTTTTT
TRBV10-2	.	TRBJ1-3	.	CASSVGAASGNTIYF	TGCGCCAGCAGTGTGGGGGCCGCATCTGGAAACACCATATATTTT
TRBV7-2	.	TRBJ2-1	TRBD2	CASSFASGLYNEQFF	TGTGCCAGCAGCTTTGCTAGCGGACTTTACAATGAGCAGTTCTTC
TRBV12-3/TRBV12-4	.	TRBJ2-7	.	CASSARGEQYF	TGTGCCAGCAGCGCGAGGGGCGAGCAGTACTTC
TRBV30	.	TRBJ1-2	.	CAWSVLLGWGYTF	TGTGCCTGGAGTGTACTCTTAGGGTGGGGCTACACCTTC
TRBV5-1	.	TRBJ1-1	.	CASSLGMRGPNTEAFF	TGCGCCAGCAGCTTGGGGATGCGGGGCCCGAACACTGAAGCTTTCTTT
TRBV5-1	.	TRBJ1-1	.	CASSLAIGTSLNTEAFF	TGCGCCAGCAGCTTGGCCATTGGGACATCACTGAACACTGAAGCTTTCTTT
TRBV9	.	TRBJ1-6	.	CASTPGPSNSPLHF	TGTGCCAGCACACCGGGACCGTCTAATTCACCCCTCCACTTT
TRBV19	.	TRBJ2-7	TRBD1	CASRQGAYEQYF	TGTGCCAGCCGACAGGGGGCCTACGAGCAGTACTTC
TRBV4-2	.	TRBJ2-4	.	CASSQGWARLLAKNIQYF	TGTGCCAGCAGCCAAGGATGGGCCCGGTTGCTAGCCAAAAACATTCAGTACTTC
TRBV12-3/TRBV12-4	.	TRBJ2-1	.	CASSLRTPNEQFF	TGTGCCAGCAGTTTAAGGACTCCCAATGAGCAGTTCTTC
TRBV5-1	.	TRBJ1-5	.	CASSFTGLGNQPQHF	TGCGCCAGCAGCTTTACGGGACTAGGGAATCAGCCCCAGCATTTT
TRBV12-5	.	TRBJ1-2	.	CASALGGGYGGGYTF	TGTGCTAGTGCCCTCGGTGGAGGGTATGGAGGTGGCTACACCTTC